Presented here are 29 T cell receptor beta chains from one specimen sequenced in a study of blood T cells in healthy people across ages. The second PCR ran about 6 to 11 cycles with a sample-barcoded 5' primer and J-beta primers. TCRdb re-called the 5' RACE reads with MiXCR, one entry per CDR3 protein. The table shows 1.5 million to 2 million distinct CDR3 sequences, with roughly 27% occurring only once. Source material: blood. The receptor source for this set is a woman aged 25 to 39 in good health.

This sequence joins TRBV5-1 and TRBJ2-7; 7 bases fit TRBD2. There are 14 residues in the CDR3. Germline assignment: CDR1 SGHRS and CDR2 YFSETQ. Unmatched junction bases numbered 14, after V lost 5 bases and J lost 9 bases. The CDR3 coding sequence is TGCGCCAGCAGAGACGGCGGGAGTGCTGTCGGGCAGTACTTC. This sequence encodes CASRDGGSAVGQYF.

This clonotype appeared a few times. The V and J genes are TRBV29-1 and TRBJ2-3, with 8 positions matching TRBD2. Germline CDR1 and CDR2: SQVTM and ANQGSEA. V shed 4 bases and J 2 bases; nucleotides not matched to a gene: 14. The CDR3 is 17 residues long. The CDR3 is CSVVVGGAADPTDTQYF. The DNA of the CDR3 is TGCAGCGTTGTGGTCGGGGGGGCAGCCGACCCCACAGATACGCAGTATTTT.

The V and J genes are TRBV7-9 and TRBJ2-1; TRBD1 aligns across 9 bases. J was trimmed by 6 bases and V by 4 bases; bases with no gene match: 10. Germline CDR1 reads SEHNR; CDR2 reads FQNEAQ (reference sequence). This CDR3 contains 16 residues. CDR3 amino acids: CASSSLAGTGLNEQFF. CDR3 coding DNA: TGTGCCAGCAGCTCCCTAGCCGGGACAGGGCTCAATGAGCAGTTCTTC.

The chain carries TRBV5-1 and TRBJ2-1; 9 positions agree with TRBD1. V dropped 0 bases and J dropped 8; count of bases not matched to a gene: 6. Germline CDR1 and CDR2: SGHRS and YFSETQ. There are 15 residues in the CDR3. CDR3 region: CASSLVGTGIHEQFF. DNA of the CDR3: TGCGCCAGCAGCTTGGTAGGGACAGGGATTCATGAGCAGTTCTTC.

The chain carries TRBV6-1 and TRBJ1-1, with D unclear. The CDR3 is 13 residues long. V lost 8 bases and J 4 bases, leaving 14 bases between the germline ends. Per germline, CDR1 MNHNS and CDR2 SASEGT. This chain's CDR3 is CASRQEDSTEAFF. In DNA form, the CDR3 reads TGTGCCAGCCGACAAGAGGATAGCACTGAAGCTTTCTTT.

V usage is TRBV5-1 and J usage is TRBJ1-1; 10 bases align to TRBD1. V shed 4 bases, J shed 5 bases, and the junction held 5 bases outside the gene matches. Germline CDR1 reads SGHRS; CDR2 reads YFSETQ. The CDR3 extends over 14 amino acids. DNA of the CDR3: TGCGCCAGCAGCCTAGGGACAGGGGCGACTGAAGCTTTCTTT. Translation: CASSLGTGATEAFF.

This clonotype was counted only a few times. The chain is built from TRBV28 and TRBJ2-3; a possible D gene is TRBD1 (6 bases). Trimming left V 4 bases short and J 6 bases short, with 14 bases between. CDR1 is MDHEN and CDR2 is SYDVKM in the germline V gene. This CDR3 spans 14 amino acids. The CDR3 DNA reads TGTGCCAGCAGTTATACAGGGTCTCTTGATACGCAGTATTTT. Its protein is CASSYTGSLDTQYF.

The genes are TRBV13 and TRBJ2-1; D possibly corresponds to TRBD1 (6 bases). CDR1 and CDR2 from the germline V gene are PRHDT and FYEKMQ (reference sequence). V was clipped by 5 bases and J by 0 bases, with 14 bases between them. This CDR3 comprises 16 residues. DNA of the CDR3: TGTGCCAGCAGCCTTAAGACAGGTAGCTCCTACAATGAGCAGTTCTTC. Translated: CASSLKTGSSYNEQFF.

This chain connects TRBV7-2 to TRBJ2-7; the D is unclear. CDR1 and CDR2 from the germline V gene are SGHTA and FQGNSA. This CDR3 region has 15 residues. V was pared by 4 bases and J by 3 bases, with 16 bases between. The CDR3 DNA is TGTGCCAGCAGCTCCTCTGGGGTAGCCCGCTACGAGCAGTACTTC. Translated: CASSSSGVARYEQYF.

The chain joins TRBV12-3 or TRBV12-4 to TRBJ2-7; possible D gene TRBD1, 6 bases. CDR3 length: 14 residues. The germline V and J ends were trimmed by 6 bases and 3 bases, with 15 bases remaining between them. Here the CDR3 DNA reads TGTGCCAGCAGCCTGTCAGGGGTTCGCTACGAGCAGTACTTC. Its translation: CASSLSGVRYEQYF.

Note on this clonotype: A read error may produce the germline difference seen at one junction end. The genes are TRBV7-2 and TRBJ2-5; tentative D call: TRBD2 (6 bases). The CDR3 is 13 amino acids. CDR1 and CDR2 from the germline V gene are SGHTA and FQGNSA. The CDR3 loop is CVSSRGLQETQYF. In DNA, the CDR3 is TGTGTCAGCAGCCGGGGGTTGCAAGAGACCCAGTACTTC.

This clonotype was detected only a few times. The chain uses TRBV7-8 and TRBJ2-5, with TRBD2 matching 10 bases. Looked up from germline, CDR1 is SGHVS and CDR2 is FQNEAQ. The V segment lost 3 bases and the J segment 6 bases; nucleotides outside the gene matches: 10. The CDR3 is 16 amino acids. The CDR3 spells CASSFSAPSGRKTQYF. DNA of the CDR3: TGTGCCAGCAGCTTCAGCGCCCCTAGCGGGAGAAAGACCCAGTACTTC.

This clonotype has a count of ten or more. The chain has TRBV29-1 and TRBJ2-7; no reliable D call. Trimming cost V 7 bases and J 2 bases, with 15 bases left between them. CDR3 length: 13 amino acids. CDR1 SQVTM and CDR2 ANQGSEA come from the germline V gene. Here the CDR3 DNA reads TGCAGCGCCCAGACTGCACGACCCTACGAGCAGTACTTC. Translating gives CSAQTARPYEQYF.

This clonotype was observed once. The rearrangement uses TRBV2 and TRBJ1-3; D unclear. The V and J ends lost 4 bases and 0 bases respectively, with 7 bases between them. This CDR3 is 14 amino acids long. Germline lookup yields CDR1 SNHLY and CDR2 FYNNEI. The CDR3 is CASSVLASGNTIYF. The DNA of the CDR3 is TGTGCCAGCAGTGTATTGGCCTCTGGAAACACCATATATTTT.

The chain uses TRBV5-1 and TRBJ1-2; a possible D gene is TRBD1 (6 bases). In germline, CDR1 is SGHRS, CDR2 YFSETQ. The CDR3 covers 13 residues. Trimming took off 0 bases at V and 6 bases at J, with 9 bases between the two ends. CDR3 coding DNA: TGCGCCAGCAGCTTGGGACAGGAGGATGGCTACACCTTC. Residues: CASSLGQEDGYTF. Filled out from reference TRBV5-1 and TRBJ1-2, the complete variable domain reads KAGVTQTPRYLIKTRGQQVTLSCSPISGHRSVSWYQQTPGQGLQFLFEYFSETQRNKGNFPGRFSGRQFSNSRSEMNVSTLELGDSALYLCASSLGQEDGYTFGSGTRLTVV.

The chain couples TRBV2 to TRBJ2-7; D is undetermined. V lost 8 bases and J 2 bases, leaving 13 bases between the germline ends. Per the germline V gene, CDR1 is SNHLY and CDR2 is FYNNEI. The CDR3 runs to 13 residues. The CDR3 bases are TGTGCCAGCGGTGGTGGCAGAACCTACGAGCAGTACTTC. It specifies CASGGGRTYEQYF.

Concerning this clonotype itself: Sequence at one end of the junction differs from germline and may be a read error. V and J are TRBV7-3 and TRBJ1-1, with D possibly TRBD1 on 5 matching bases. CDR1 SGHTA and CDR2 FQGTGA come from the germline V gene. This CDR3 has 15 amino acids. The DNA of the CDR3 is TGTGTCAGCTCGGATATGGCAGGGCCGAACACTGAAGCTTTCTTT. It translates to CVSSDMAGPNTEAFF.

This chain joins TRBV15 and TRBJ1-4; no reliable D call. Germline assignment: CDR1 LNHNV and CDR2 YYDKDF (reference sequence). The CDR3 extends over 15 amino acids. Between the trimmed V and J ends, which lost 5 bases and 8 bases, there was a span of 18 bases. The CDR3 loop reads CATSSDYRPEEKLFF. The CDR3 nucleotides are TGTGCCACCAGCTCAGATTACCGGCCAGAGGAAAAACTGTTTTTT.

This clonotype occurred a few times. The chain couples TRBV7-9 to TRBJ2-3; D perhaps matches TRBD1 (6 bases). The CDR3 loop spans 14 amino acids. Per the germline V gene, CDR1 is SEHNR and CDR2 is FQNEAQ (reference sequence). Between the trimmed V and J ends, which lost 4 bases and 6 bases, there was a span of 14 bases. CDR3 sequence reads: CASSSTTGKDTQYF. CDR3 coding DNA: TGTGCCAGCAGCTCCACAACAGGGAAGGATACGCAGTATTTT.

The chain couples TRBV6-2 or TRBV6-3 to TRBJ2-5; D call uncertain. CDR1 MNHEY and CDR2 SVGEGT come from the germline V gene. This CDR3 has 14 amino acids. The V end was cut by 1 base, the J end by 5 bases, with 11 bases between. Here the CDR3 reads CASSYFLRGETQYF. The CDR3 DNA follows: TGTGCCAGCAGTTACTTCCTACGAGGCGAGACCCAGTACTTC.

The chain recombines TRBV7-2 with TRBJ1-5; a weak D match, TRBD1 (5 bases). This CDR3 region has 13 residues. Germline CDR1 reads SGHTA; CDR2 reads FQGNSA. Trimming removed 5 bases from V and 4 bases from J, with 9 bases in between. This chain's CDR3 is CASSTRQNQPQHF. CDR3 sequence (DNA): TGTGCCAGCAGCACCCGACAGAATCAGCCCCAGCATTTT.

This clonotype was found a few times. In nucleotides, the CDR3 is TGTGCCAGCAGCCAAGATGTCCCGGGGGCCTACGAGCAGTACTTC. Translated, it gives CASSQDVPGAYEQYF. The rearrangement links TRBV4-2 to TRBJ2-7; D is possibly TRBD2 (6 bases). V lost 0 bases to trimming and J lost 2 bases, with 11 bases between them. This CDR3 contains 15 residues. Germline CDR1 is LGHNA and CDR2 is YNFKEQ.

A few counts support this clonotype. The chain joins TRBV29-1 to TRBJ1-5, with TRBD1 matching 7 bases. This CDR3 has 13 amino acids. The junction had 5 bases not matched to a gene; V was cut back by 7 bases and J by 2 bases. In germline, CDR1 is SQVTM, CDR2 ANQGSEA. The chain's CDR3 is CSAITGGNQPQHF. In DNA, the CDR3 is TGCAGCGCGATCACAGGGGGCAATCAGCCCCAGCATTTT.

With regard to this clonotype: The conserved closing phenylalanine or tryptophan is absent in this CDR3, likely reflecting a read error. The chain has TRBV7-9 and TRBJ2-2; D is undetermined. Germline values: CDR1 SEHNR, CDR2 FQNEAQ (reference sequence). V was cut by 1 base and J by 5 bases, with 11 bases left in between. The CDR3 length is 15 residues. The CDR3 DNA follows: TGTGCCAGCAGCTTAGGGGCGGTGGAGACCGGGGAGCTGTTTGTT. Translation: CASSLGAVETGELFV.

This chain links TRBV5-1 with TRBJ1-1; 9 bases are a match to TRBD1. The germline gives CDR1 SGHRS, CDR2 YFSETQ. The CDR3 has 18 amino acids. Losses at the gene ends were 4 bases for V and 1 base for J; bases not matched to a gene: 14. The CDR3: CASSTGQGNGGSNTEAFF. DNA for the CDR3: TGCGCCAGCAGCACCGGACAGGGGAACGGCGGGTCGAACACTGAAGCTTTCTTT. The full variable domain, completed using reference TRBV5-1 and TRBJ1-1, is KAGVTQTPRYLIKTRGQQVTLSCSPISGHRSVSWYQQTPGQGLQFLFEYFSETQRNKGNFPGRFSGRQFSNSRSEMNVSTLELGDSALYLCASSTGQGNGGSNTEAFFGQGTRLTVV.

This clonotype showed up many times. This chain links TRBV6-4 with TRBJ2-6, with D uncertain. Per germline, CDR1 MRHNA and CDR2 SNTAGT. CDR3 length: 14 residues. The germline V and J ends were trimmed by 0 bases and 2 bases, with 2 bases remaining between them. The CDR3 region is CASSDSAGANVLTF. CDR3 nucleotide sequence: TGTGCCAGCAGTGACTCCGCTGGGGCCAACGTCCTGACTTTC.

This clonotype was seen only a few times. This chain connects TRBV3-1 to TRBJ2-5; 12 positions match TRBD2. J was trimmed by 2 bases and V by 6 bases; bases with no gene match: 7. Germline assignment: CDR1 LGHDT and CDR2 YNNKEL (reference sequence). The CDR3 runs to 16 residues. CDR3 loop: CASRQRLAGEQETQYF. The DNA for the CDR3 is TGTGCCAGCAGACAGCGACTAGCGGGGGAACAAGAGACCCAGTACTTC.

As to this clonotype: A clone one base away is much larger, so this may be a read error. The chain joins TRBV7-9 to TRBJ2-1; D may be TRBD2 (5 bases). The DNA end lines up better with TRBJ2-7; the J call may be wrong. The CDR3 runs to 15 residues. Germline V CDR1 and CDR2: SEHNR, FQNEAQ (reference sequence). CDR3 bases: TGTGCCAGCAGCTTAAATTCGGGGAACTACAATGAGCAGTACTTC. This translates into CASSLNSGNYNEQYF.

This clonotype was seen only a few times. J is TRBJ2-1 and V is TRBV24-1, with 7 bases lining up with TRBD1. Germline lookup yields CDR1 KGHDR and CDR2 SFDVKD. V lost 5 bases and J lost 6; bases outside the gene matches: 6. The CDR3 has 14 amino acids. CDR3 sequence: CATSGIGQANEQFF. The CDR3 bases are TGTGCCACCAGTGGTATAGGACAGGCCAATGAGCAGTTCTTC.